Given below is one TCR beta chain in context. Its antigen is unidentified. This sample was included in a study of T cell repertoires in cytomegalovirus infection. The wider study: A matching HLA type, together with CMV infection, was signaled by public TCR beta signatures. General study findings and limits: Dominant in the ex vivo response were TCR beta clonotypes restricted by HLA-C and specific for CMV. People with CMV and the relevant HLA were identified by cumulative public TCR beta family frequency.

One entry per CDR3 protein, called by TCRdb with MiXCR from the reads. The sample shows 60,000 to 85,000 distinct CDR3 sequences, 20% to 25% of them seen only once. Germline V CDR1 and CDR2: MNHEY, SVGEGT. V lost 2 bases and J lost 3, with 17 bases in between. The CDR3 extends over 16 amino acids. This chain links TRBV6-2 or TRBV6-3 with TRBJ2-7; D might be TRBD2 (6 bases). The specimen sequenced was PBMCs, sequenced either directly or after in vitro stimulation (not recorded which). The clonotype comes from a human donor in good health (CMV status not recorded). Some clones in this sample may be carry-over from other donors' samples. The CDR3 region is CASSYAIRRGGYEQYF. For the CDR3, the DNA is TGTGCCAGCAGTTACGCCATTCGGAGGGGAGGCTACGAGCAGTACTTC.